The sequence of this T cell receptor beta chain was determined in a study of cytotoxic CD8 clonotypes in ibrutinib-treated CLL. The germline gives CDR1 SGDLS, CDR2 YYNGEE. This CDR3 has 14 amino acids. Trimming removed 0 bases at V and 5 bases at J, with 9 bases between. The protocol was immunoSEQ multiplex PCR, while the TCRdb copy is restricted to in-frame clones and leaves out a portion. Found here are approximately 200,000 clones, 55% to 85% of them singletons; the top ten hold around 15%. This chain uses TRBV9 with TRBJ2-1; D unclear. The sequenced sample was PBMCs, obtained after 24 months of ibrutinib treatment. This TCR was sampled from a human donor with chronic lymphocytic leukemia. For the CDR3, the DNA is TGTGCCAGCAGCGTAGTCCCGGCCCACAATGAGCAGTTCTTC. Translation gives CASSVVPAHNEQFF.